Shown below are 6 T cell receptor beta chains from a single sample sequenced in a study of human T cells and chemical hapten exposure (dated by TCRdb to the early 2020s). This specimen's time point label, interpreted: pre-sensitization, week 0. Interpreted using the paper, the treatment or condition label stands for: therapeutic diphenylcyclopropenone sensitization with weekly scalp DPC. Library generation was performed with RACE. Sequenced on a NextSeq 500. TCRdb cleaned the public reads at Q25 with fastp, built clones with MiXCR and kept in-frame beta chains. Every CDR3 protein is listed once, alongside the most common genes and DNA of its rows. The sample table lists a few hundred thousand distinct CDR3 sequences, about 7.7% of them with a count of one. About 1.2% of the sample comes from the top ten. The sequences come from whole blood, collected in connection with sensitization to the hapten diphenylcyclopropenone (DPC). These receptors were taken from a man aged 18 to 30 with alopecia areata. Some clones in this sample may be carry-over from other donors' samples.

This sequence joins TRBV25-1 and TRBJ1-1; D call uncertain. Germline assignment: CDR1 MGHDK and CDR2 SYGVNS. The CDR3 runs to 12 residues. Deletions cut 6 bases from V and 4 bases from J, with 9 bases between. CDR3 protein: CASRHTRTEAFF. In DNA form, the CDR3 reads TGTGCCAGCAGGCACACACGCACTGAAGCTTTCTTT.

This clonotype was recorded a few times. J is TRBJ2-3 and V is TRBV7-2; 11 positions agree with TRBD2. J lost 0 bases, V lost 2 bases, and 4 bases had no gene match. The CDR3 has 17 residues. CDR1 is SGHTA and CDR2 is FQGNSA in the germline V gene. This chain's CDR3 is CASSLTSGGSSTDTQYF. CDR3 nucleotide sequence: TGTGCCAGCAGCTTAACTAGCGGGGGTTCTAGCACAGATACGCAGTATTTT.

This clonotype was observed a few times. CDR3 amino acids: CASSATSGGYNEQFF. CDR3 DNA sequence: TGTGCCAGCAGTGCCACTAGCGGGGGATACAATGAGCAGTTCTTC. The chain is built from TRBV2 and TRBJ2-1, with TRBD2 identical over 11 bases. Germline V gene lookup returns CDR1 SNHLY and CDR2 FYNNEI. This CDR3 is 15 amino acids long. The junction had 3 bases not matched to a gene; V was cut back by 4 bases and J by 4 bases.

The chain carries TRBV27 and TRBJ2-7; 8 bases match TRBD1. Germline CDR1 MNHEY, CDR2 SMNVEV (reference sequence). V dropped 6 bases and J dropped 3; count of bases not matched to a gene: 7. This CDR3 has 14 amino acids. CDR3 amino acids: CASSIGTGLYEQYF. Here the CDR3 DNA reads TGTGCCAGCAGCATAGGGACAGGACTCTACGAGCAGTACTTC.

This clonotype was counted ten times or more. This chain connects TRBV2 to TRBJ1-1; D gene ambiguous. Trimming removed 4 bases at V and 3 bases at J, with 9 bases between. This CDR3 spans 13 amino acids. Looked up from germline, CDR1 is SNHLY and CDR2 is FYNNEI. The CDR3 region is CASSARSDTEAFF. CDR3 DNA sequence: TGTGCCAGCAGTGCACGGAGTGACACTGAAGCTTTCTTT.

The rearrangement joins TRBV7-2 to TRBJ1-1; D not certain. Germline CDR1 is SGHTA and CDR2 is FQGNSA. The CDR3 totals 14 residues. Trimming cost V 1 base and J 4 bases, with 10 bases left between them. Here the CDR3 reads CASSLGGWGTEAFF. CDR3 sequence (DNA): TGTGCCAGCAGCTTAGGAGGCTGGGGCACTGAAGCTTTCTTT. The entire variable domain, with the rest obtained from reference TRBV7-2 and TRBJ1-1, is as follows: GAGVSQSPSNKVTEKGKDVELRCDPISGHTALYWYRQSLGQGLEFLIYFQGNSAPDKSGLPSDRFSAERTGGSVSTLTIQRTQQEDSAVYLCASSLGGWGTEAFFGQGTRLTVV.